This T cell receptor beta chain was profiled in a study of cytomegalovirus exposure and HLA in healthy donors. In the study overall: A subsequent analysis reported that the roughly 120 validation repertoires were produced on the same platform that had also been used for the approximately 710 first-cohort repertoires.

Using immunoSEQ multiplex PCR, the repertoire was profiled, and TCRdb retains in-frame clones only, with some absent. This table holds some 140,000 clones, roughly 90% found once. CDR1 and CDR2 (germline): SGHRS, YFSETQ. The ends were cut back, 6 bases at V and 7 bases at J, with 17 bases in the middle. The CDR3 is 15 amino acids. The validation cohort, a group of more than 100 subjects, included the donors and was separate from the approximately 650-subject first cohort. The chain couples TRBV5-1 to TRBJ1-6; D is unresolved. Sequences were obtained from PBMCs. The sequence was collected from a man younger than 35 in good health and CMV-seropositive. The CDR3 region has the DNA TGCGCCAGCACCCCAATCGACATGGTAAATTCACCCCTCCACTTT. It yields the protein CASTPIDMVNSPLHF.